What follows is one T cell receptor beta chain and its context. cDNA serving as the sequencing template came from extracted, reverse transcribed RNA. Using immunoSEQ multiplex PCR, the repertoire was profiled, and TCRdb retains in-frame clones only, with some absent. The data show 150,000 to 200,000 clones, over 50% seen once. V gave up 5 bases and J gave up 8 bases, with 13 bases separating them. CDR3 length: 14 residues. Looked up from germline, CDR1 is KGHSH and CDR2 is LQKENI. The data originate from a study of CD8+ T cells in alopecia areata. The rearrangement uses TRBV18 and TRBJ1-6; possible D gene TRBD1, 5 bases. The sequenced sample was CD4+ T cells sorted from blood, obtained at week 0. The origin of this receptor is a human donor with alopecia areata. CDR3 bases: TGTGCCAGCTCAGCCGGGGCTAAAGATTCACCCCTCCACTTT. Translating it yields CASSAGAKDSPLHF.